Listed here are 23 T cell receptor beta chains from one sample, sequenced in a study of control samples from healthy donors and cancer patients. Using immunoSEQ multiplex PCR, the repertoire was profiled, and TCRdb retains in-frame clones only, with some absent. This sample has around 110,000 clones; approximately 90% occur once, and the top ten carry around 1.1%. The sample taken for sequencing was PBMCs. These receptors all stem from a woman aged 45-65 years with colorectal cancer.

The chain recombines TRBV10-3 with TRBJ2-7, with 11 bases matching TRBD1. Germline loops: CDR1 ENHRY, CDR2 SYGVKD. The CDR3 is made up of 15 amino acids. V was pared by 3 bases and J by 3 bases, with 4 bases of the junction left unmatched. The CDR3 bases are TGTGCCATCAGTGAAAGGGACAGGGGGAGCTACGAGCAGTACTTC. Protein product: CAISERDRGSYEQYF.

Written as DNA, the CDR3 is TGTGCCACCTGGGAGCACACAGATACGCAGTATTTT. Encoded protein: CATWEHTDTQYF. The chain has TRBV10-3 and TRBJ2-3; possible D gene TRBD2, 5 bases. The CDR3 runs 12 residues. The V end was cut by 10 bases, the J end by 2 bases, with 10 bases between. Germline V gives CDR1 ENHRY, CDR2 SYGVKD.

The chain has TRBV9 and TRBJ2-5; 9 positions agree with TRBD2. From germline, CDR1 is SGDLS and CDR2 YYNGEE. There are 16 residues in the CDR3. Germline trimming cut 2 bases from V and 4 bases from J; bases unmatched to any gene: 9. The CDR3 is CASSVGSGSQGETQYF. As DNA, the CDR3 is TGTGCCAGCAGCGTTGGTAGCGGGAGTCAAGGAGAGACCCAGTACTTC.

J is TRBJ2-5 and V is TRBV19; TRBD2 is a possible D gene (5 bases). The CDR3 totals 16 residues. Germline V lookup: CDR1 LNHDA, CDR2 SQIVND (reference sequence). V dropped 5 bases and J dropped 1 base, with 17 bases sitting between them. CDR3 nucleotide sequence: TGTGCCAGTAGTCCACTGGACTCCTATGTCCAAGAGACCCAGTACTTC. Translated, it gives CASSPLDSYVQETQYF. Supplemented by reference TRBV19 and TRBJ2-5, the full variable domain reads DGGITQSPKYLFRKEGQNVTLSCEQNLNHDAMYWYRQDPGQGLRLIYYSQIVNDFQKGDIAEGYSVSREKKESFPLTVTSAQKNPTAFYLCASSPLDSYVQETQYFGPGTRLLVL.

This chain connects TRBV7-9 to TRBJ2-7; 7 bases fit TRBD2. This CDR3 comprises 16 residues. The V and J ends lost 4 bases and 2 bases, in that order; junction bases with no gene match: 11. The germline V gene encodes CDR1 SEHNR and CDR2 FQNEAQ (reference sequence). CDR3 DNA sequence: TGTGCCAGCAGCTCCCCAGACGGCGGGGGACCCTACGAGCAGTACTTC. Its translation is CASSSPDGGGPYEQYF. The complete variable domain, with remaining parts taken from reference TRBV7-9 and TRBJ2-7, reads DTGVSQNPRHKITKRGQNVTFRCDPISEHNRLYWYRQTLGQGPEFLTYFQNEAQLEKSRLLSDRFSAERPKGSFSTLEIQRTEQGDSAMYLCASSSPDGGGPYEQYFGPGTRLTVT.

The count of this clone is one. The chain has TRBV28 and TRBJ2-7, with 8 bases lining up with TRBD1. The V and J ends lost 5 bases and 11 bases, in that order; junction bases with no gene match: 8. Germline assignment: CDR1 MDHEN and CDR2 SYDVKM. This CDR3 is built from 12 residues. As DNA, the CDR3 is TGTGCCAGCAGTACCCCTACGGACAGGGAGTACTTC. This sequence encodes CASSTPTDREYF.

The V gene is TRBV6-1, the J gene TRBJ2-7; 14 bases match TRBD2. The CDR3 is made up of 16 amino acids. V shed 4 bases and J 2 bases; nucleotides not matched to a gene: 4. The germline V gene encodes CDR1 MNHNS and CDR2 SASEGT. The CDR3 is CASSVVGLAGAYEQYF. CDR3 nucleotide sequence: TGTGCCAGCAGTGTCGTGGGACTAGCGGGGGCCTACGAGCAGTACTTC.

V is TRBV5-1 and J is TRBJ1-2; D not certain. Germline V gives CDR1 SGHRS, CDR2 YFSETQ. The CDR3 has 15 residues. Between the trimmed V and J ends, which lost 0 bases and 4 bases, there was a span of 13 bases. The CDR3 protein is CASSLDSAPLYGYTF. In nucleotides, the CDR3 is TGCGCCAGCAGCTTGGACAGCGCACCCCTCTATGGCTACACCTTC.

This chain joins TRBV5-5 and TRBJ1-2; D is perhaps TRBD1 (5 bases). V was clipped by 2 bases and J by 8 bases, with 31 bases between them. The germline V gene encodes CDR1 SGHKS and CDR2 YYEKEE (reference sequence). There are 19 residues in the CDR3. This CDR3 reads CASSFGLQGLTSIFGGYTF. CDR3 coding DNA: TGTGCCAGCAGCTTCGGGTTGCAGGGTCTAACCTCCATTTTCGGAGGCTACACCTTC.

V usage is TRBV6-5 and J usage is TRBJ2-3; 7 bases align to TRBD2. The CDR3 extends over 14 amino acids. Germline-derived CDR1 and CDR2 are MNHEY and SVGAGI. J gave up 1 base and V 6 bases, and 4 bases lay outside the gene matches. CDR3 nucleotide sequence: TGTGCCAGCAGGCTTGCGGGGGGCACAGATACGCAGTATTTT. Its protein product is CASRLAGGTDTQYF.

The V gene is TRBV28, the J gene TRBJ2-7, with 7 positions matching TRBD2. The CDR3 extends over 15 amino acids. J lost 2 bases, V lost 11 bases, and 15 bases had no gene match. Looked up from germline, CDR1 is MDHEN and CDR2 is SYDVKM. CDR3 protein: CAASTAAGSPYEQYF. Here the CDR3 DNA reads TGTGCCGCCAGCACCGCAGCGGGAAGCCCCTACGAGCAGTACTTC.

This chain joins TRBV5-1 and TRBJ2-5, with 7 bases that match TRBD1. V was clipped by 5 bases and J by 5 bases; unmatched bases: 9. Per the germline V gene, CDR1 is SGHRS and CDR2 is YFSETQ. The CDR3 is made up of 14 amino acids. The CDR3 sequence: CASRAGTAPETQYF. CDR3 nucleotides: TGCGCCAGCAGAGCCGGGACAGCTCCGGAGACCCAGTACTTC.

The genes are TRBV5-1 and TRBJ2-2, with TRBD1 matching 7 bases. V dropped 4 bases and J dropped 7; count of bases not matched to a gene: 7. Per the germline V gene, CDR1 is SGHRS and CDR2 is YFSETQ. This CDR3 comprises 14 residues. The chain's CDR3 is CASSMWDRSGELFF. The CDR3 DNA sequence: TGCGCCAGCAGCATGTGGGACAGAAGCGGGGAGCTGTTTTTT.

A single count supports this clone. Since the CDR3 does not end with the conserved phenylalanine or tryptophan, this likely comes from a read error. It is unclear where the CDR3 begins or ends on the DNA, so no DNA is shown, and the CDR3 is as TCRdb lists it. This chain uses TRBV27 with TRBJ1-1; TRBD1 is taken as the D call from the table, unchecked against the DNA. Inclusive of both ends, the CDR3 amounts to 9 amino acids. The germline V gene has CDR1 MNHEY and CDR2 SMNVEV (reference sequence). CDR3 protein: CASSCSQGI.

The V and J genes are TRBV12-3 or TRBV12-4 and TRBJ1-2; 7 bases map to TRBD1. This CDR3 region has 12 residues. V was pared by 6 bases and J by 3 bases, with 1 base of the junction left unmatched. The CDR3 loop is CASSTGDYGYTF. The CDR3, as DNA: TGTGCCAGCAGCACAGGGGACTATGGCTACACCTTC.

The J gene is TRBJ2-1, the V gene TRBV5-1, with 14 positions matching TRBD2. Germline CDR1 SGHRS, CDR2 YFSETQ. V was pared by 2 bases and J by 14 bases, with 9 bases of the junction left unmatched. The CDR3 contains 15 residues. This chain's CDR3 is CASSLNPGLAGVKFF. The CDR3 coding sequence is TGCGCCAGCAGCTTAAATCCGGGACTAGCGGGAGTAAAGTTCTTC.

This rearrangement joins TRBV27 to TRBJ2-1, with TRBD2 matching over 8 bases. Losses at the gene ends were 5 bases for V and 6 bases for J; bases not matched to a gene: 9. Germline-derived CDR1 and CDR2 are MNHEY and SMNVEV (reference sequence). This CDR3 is built from 15 residues. CDR3 coding DNA: TGTGCCAGCAGTATCTTAGCGGGACGACGCAATGAGCAGTTCTTC. Translated: CASSILAGRRNEQFF.

DNA for the CDR3: TGTGCCGCAGGCGGGGGGCGTAATTCACCCCTCCACTTT. It translates to CAAGGGRNSPLHF. The V and J genes are TRBV6-5 and TRBJ1-6, with D perhaps matching TRBD1 (6 bases). V was pared by 11 bases and J by 6 bases, with 14 bases between. CDR3 size: 13 residues. The germline gives CDR1 MNHEY, CDR2 SVGAGI.

The genes are TRBV10-3 and TRBJ1-2; 7 bases agree with TRBD1. The CDR3 is 17 amino acids. Germline V gene data show CDR1 as ENHRY and CDR2 as SYGVKD. The V segment lost 4 bases and the J segment 0 bases; nucleotides outside the gene matches: 11. CDR3 DNA: TGTGCCATCAGTGTGGGGACAGAGGGGCCCGCTAACTATGGCTACACCTTC. Translation: CAISVGTEGPANYGYTF.

The chain combines TRBV27 with TRBJ1-2, with a possible D match to TRBD1 (6 bases). The ends were cut back, 5 bases at V and 3 bases at J, with 13 bases in the middle. The CDR3 length is 14 residues. Germline values: CDR1 MNHEY, CDR2 SMNVEV (reference sequence). The CDR3 DNA reads as TGTGCCAGCAGTCCCGGCTCAGGGGACTATGGCTACACCTTC. This gives the protein CASSPGSGDYGYTF.

The genes are TRBV6-5 and TRBJ2-1, with 7 positions matching TRBD1. Looked up from germline, CDR1 is MNHEY and CDR2 is SVGAGI. The CDR3 covers 14 residues. Unmatched junction bases numbered 6, after V lost 7 bases and J lost 3 bases. Here the CDR3 reads CASTTGAYYNEQFF. CDR3 nucleotides: TGTGCCAGCACTACAGGGGCGTACTACAATGAGCAGTTCTTC.

CDR3 amino acids: CASSPERTGPNTGELFF. The CDR3, as DNA: TGTGCCAGCTCACCAGAAAGGACAGGCCCGAACACCGGGGAGCTGTTTTTT. The V and J genes are TRBV18 and TRBJ2-2; TRBD1 agrees at 7 bases. The CDR3 sequence is 17 residues long. CDR1 is KGHSH, CDR2 LQKENI, per germline. V was pared by 2 bases and J by 0 bases, with 6 bases of the junction left unmatched.

The chain joins TRBV7-3 to TRBJ1-6, with D possibly TRBD1 on 5 matching bases. The CDR3 length is 15 residues. The V gene's germline CDR1 is SGHTA and CDR2 FQGTGA. The V end lost 5 bases, the J end lost 5 bases, and 13 bases lay between the germline ends. The CDR3 region is CASSPVGGHNSPLHF. In nucleotides, the CDR3 is TGTGCCAGCAGCCCCGTCGGGGGACATAATTCACCCCTCCACTTT. The full variable domain, in which reference TRBV7-3 and TRBJ1-6 provide the parts outside the CDR3, is GAGVSQTPSNKVTEKGKYVELRCDPISGHTALYWYRQSLGQGPEFLIYFQGTGAADDSGLPNDRFFAVRPEGSVSTLKIQRTERGDSAVYLCASSPVGGHNSPLHFGNGTRLTVT.